These T cell receptor beta chains were read from a single sample in a study of blood T cell repertoires in COVID-19. Sequenced by immunoSEQ multiplex PCR; TCRdb stores in-frame clones only, minus some. The table shows tens of thousands of clones, with roughly 90% occurring only once. The specimen sequenced was peripheral blood. The receptors were gathered from an elderly woman with acute or convalescent COVID-19. CDR3s include the opening cysteine and the closing phenylalanine or tryptophan. A D gene is named only where the DNA matches it firmly. Clone size is not always given. Where it is, it says once, few, many or a class for expanded clones.

>TRBV20-1|-|TRBJ1-2|TRBD1
TGCAGTGCGTGGACAGGTGGCTACACCTTC
CSAWTGGYTF
>TRBV7-9|-|TRBJ1-6|-
TGTGCCAGCAGCTTAGCCGGCCAGGGTAGATCACCCCTCCACTTT
CASSLAGQGRSPLHF
>TRBV15|-|TRBJ1-5|-
TGTGCCACCAGCAGAGATGGGCCAGGGGTCAATCAGCCCCAGCATTTT
CATSRDGPGVNQPQHF
>TRBV6-5|once|TRBJ2-7|TRBD2
TGTGCCAGCAGTTTAAGGCGGGAGAGTCTCGAGCAGTACTTC
CASSLRRESLEQYF
>TRBV29-1|-|TRBJ1-3|-
TGCAGCGTTGGAGTAGTTGCTGGAAACACCATATATTTT
CSVGVVAGNTIYF
>TRBV11-3|-|TRBJ2-1|TRBD2
TGTGCCAGCAGCCAAGTCGGGCGGGGGGGCTCCAATGAGCAGTTCTTC
CASSQVGRGGSNEQFF
>TRBV19|-|TRBJ2-7|TRBD1
TGTGCCAGTAGTATAAGGGGACAGGGCTACGAGCAGTACTTC
CASSIRGQGYEQYF
>TRBV20-1|once|TRBJ2-5|TRBD2
TGCAGTGCTAGTGGGGTAGCGGGAGAATCTCAAGAGACCCAGTACTTC
CSASGVAGESQETQYF
>TRBV29-1|-|TRBJ2-3|-
TGCAGCGTTGAAGGTATCAGCCTCGGGACGCAGTATTTT
CSVEGISLGTQYF
>TRBV5-1|once|TRBJ1-3|-
TGCGCCAGCAGCTTGGATGGTCGGGGTACCCTCTCTGGAAACACCATATATTTT
CASSLDGRGTLSGNTIYF
>TRBV11-1|-|TRBJ2-7|-
TGTGCCAGCAGCCCCAGCAGGGGGGTTGGGGAGCAGTACTTC
CASSPSRGVGEQYF
>TRBV19|-|TRBJ1-2|-
TGTGCCAGTAGTACCGGCTCAGGGCTCGGAGGGGATGGCTACACCTTC
CASSTGSGLGGDGYTF
>TRBV13|-|TRBJ2-2|-
TGTGCCAGCAGACATTCGGGACAAGGGTCTACCGGGGAGCTGTTTTTT
CASRHSGQGSTGELFF
>TRBV3-1/TRBV3-2|-|TRBJ2-1|-
TGTGCCAGCAGTCGGCAGGGCTACTCCTACAATGAGCAGTTCTTC
CASSRQGYSYNEQFF
>TRBV9|-|TRBJ1-6|-
TGTGCCAGCAGCGTAGATGTGACTTCTAATTCACCCCTCCACTTT
CASSVDVTSNSPLHF
>TRBV6-2/TRBV6-3|-|TRBJ2-2|TRBD2
TGTGCCAGCAGCAGGGGCGCAAGCGGGAGACGTGGCGGGGAGCTGTTTTTT
CASSRGASGRRGGELFF
>TRBV27|-|TRBJ1-5|TRBD1
TGTGCCAGCAGCCGGACAGGTTCAAATCAGCCCCAGCATTTT
CASSRTGSNQPQHF
>TRBV12-3/TRBV12-4|-|TRBJ1-2|-
TGTGCCAGCAGTTCGTTCTATGGCTACACCTTC
CASSSFYGYTF